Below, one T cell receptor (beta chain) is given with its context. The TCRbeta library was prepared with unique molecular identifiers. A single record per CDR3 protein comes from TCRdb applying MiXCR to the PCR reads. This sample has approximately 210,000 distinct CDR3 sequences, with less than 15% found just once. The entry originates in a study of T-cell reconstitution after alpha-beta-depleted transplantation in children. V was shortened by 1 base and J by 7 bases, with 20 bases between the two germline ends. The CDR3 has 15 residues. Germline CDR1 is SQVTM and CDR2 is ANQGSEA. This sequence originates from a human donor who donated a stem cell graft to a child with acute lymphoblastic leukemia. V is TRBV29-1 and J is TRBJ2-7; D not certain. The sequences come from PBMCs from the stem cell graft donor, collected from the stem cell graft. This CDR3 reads CSVEVSPSEWAEQYF. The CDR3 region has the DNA TGCAGCGTTGAAGTGAGCCCGTCTGAGTGGGCTGAGCAGTACTTC.